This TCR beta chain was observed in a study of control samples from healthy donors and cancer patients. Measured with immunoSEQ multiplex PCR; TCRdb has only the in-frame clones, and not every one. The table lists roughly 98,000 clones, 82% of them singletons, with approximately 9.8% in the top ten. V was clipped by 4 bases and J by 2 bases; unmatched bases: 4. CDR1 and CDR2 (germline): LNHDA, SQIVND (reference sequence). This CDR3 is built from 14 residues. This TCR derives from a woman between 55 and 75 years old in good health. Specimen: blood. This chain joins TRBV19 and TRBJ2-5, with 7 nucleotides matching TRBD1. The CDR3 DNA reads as TGTGCCAGTAGTACCTGGACAGGACAAGAGACCCAGTACTTC. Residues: CASSTWTGQETQYF.